These 26 T cell receptor beta chains share one sample of origin, sequenced in a study of blood T cells in healthy people across ages. Then a second PCR, running roughly 7 to 11 cycles, was carried out with a sample-barcoded 5' primer and a J-beta primer mix. In TCRdb, the 5' RACE reads were re-called with MiXCR into one record per CDR3 protein. The sample holds approximately 1,000,000 distinct CDR3 sequences, 45% seen once. Sequencing was done on a sample of blood. Receptor source: a woman aged 60-70 years in good health.

V usage is TRBV12-3 or TRBV12-4 and J usage is TRBJ2-5; D might be TRBD2 (7 bases). The ends were cut back, 3 bases at V and 6 bases at J, with 17 bases in the middle. The CDR3 is 15 amino acids. The CDR3 is CASSFGREGQQTQYF. CDR3 in DNA: TGTGCCAGCAGTTTTGGGAGGGAGGGACAACAGACCCAGTACTTC.

The V gene is TRBV9, the J gene TRBJ2-6; D remains ambiguous. Germline CDR1 reads SGDLS; CDR2 reads YYNGEE. CDR3 length equals 16 residues. Trimming took off 0 bases at V and 0 bases at J, with 7 bases between the two ends. The DNA for the CDR3 is TGTGCCAGCAGCGTAGCGGAGTTCTCTGGGGCCAACGTCCTGACTTTC. Its protein is CASSVAEFSGANVLTF.

The CDR3 DNA is TGTGCCACCAGCCTCTGGGGCTGGGAGAACTATGGCTACACCTTC. This encodes CATSLWGWENYGYTF. This sequence joins TRBV15 and TRBJ1-2; maybe TRBD1 (5 bases). V lost 5 bases and J lost 2, with 15 bases in between. CDR3 length equals 15 residues. Germline CDR1 LNHNV, CDR2 YYDKDF (reference sequence).

V and J are TRBV12-3 or TRBV12-4 and TRBJ2-5; D perhaps matches TRBD1 (6 bases). V was cut by 3 bases and J by 3 bases, with 14 bases left in between. CDR3 length: 15 amino acids. Written as DNA, the CDR3 is TGTGCCAGCAGTTTTGGCCAGGGGCCGGAAGAGACCCAGTACTTC. This sequence encodes CASSFGQGPEETQYF.

This clonotype was recorded a few times. The chain uses TRBV4-1 and TRBJ2-7; D is possibly TRBD1 (6 bases). Germline assignment: CDR1 MGHRA and CDR2 YSYEKL. The CDR3 extends over 15 amino acids. V lost 0 bases and J 2 bases, leaving 11 bases between the germline ends. The CDR3 loop reads CASSQEQGSTYEQYF. CDR3 DNA: TGCGCCAGCAGCCAAGAGCAGGGGTCCACCTACGAGCAGTACTTC.

This clonotype was detected once. The rearrangement joins TRBV29-1 to TRBJ2-7; 10 nucleotides line up with TRBD1. The V and J ends lost 1 base and 0 bases, in that order; junction bases with no gene match: 3. From germline, CDR1 is SQVTM and CDR2 ANQGSEA. The CDR3 sequence is 15 residues long. DNA for the CDR3: TGCAGCGTTGAAGCTGACAGGGGGCCCTCCTACGAGCAGTACTTC. Translating gives CSVEADRGPSYEQYF.

The genes are TRBV4-1 and TRBJ1-4; perhaps TRBD1 as D (6 bases). V gave up 1 base and J gave up 6 bases, with 21 bases separating them. This CDR3 contains 18 residues. Per the germline V gene, CDR1 is MGHRA and CDR2 is YSYEKL. CDR3 in amino acids: CASSQVNIKDSSYEKLFF. The CDR3 coding sequence is TGCGCCAGCAGCCAAGTAAACATTAAGGACAGCTCCTATGAAAAACTGTTTTTT.

This clonotype came up a few times. The chain recombines TRBV12-3 or TRBV12-4 with TRBJ2-1; 9 positions agree with TRBD2. The CDR3 has 14 residues. The V segment lost 2 bases and the J segment 4 bases; nucleotides outside the gene matches: 0. The CDR3 region is CASSLLAGYNEQFF. The DNA for the CDR3 is TGTGCCAGCAGTTTACTAGCGGGGTACAATGAGCAGTTCTTC.

CDR3 residues: CASSQVRRDEQYF. For the CDR3, the DNA is TGTGCCAGCAGCCAAGTCCGCAGGGACGAGCAGTACTTC. V gene TRBV14 combines with J gene TRBJ2-7; possible D gene TRBD1, 5 bases. CDR1 is SGHDN and CDR2 is FVKESK in the germline V gene. With 1 base removed from V and 5 bases from J, the gap between germline ends came to 9 bases. The CDR3 is made up of 13 amino acids.

This chain connects TRBV20-1 to TRBJ2-7; D remains ambiguous. The J call could be wrong; TRBJ2-4 is a better fit for the DNA end. Germline V gene data show CDR1 as DFQATT and CDR2 as SNEGSKA (reference sequence). The CDR3 is 15 residues long. CDR3 protein: CSARVRRLAKNIQYF. CDR3 DNA sequence: TGCAGTGCTAGAGTAAGGCGACTAGCCAAAAACATTCAGTACTTC.

V usage is TRBV9 and J usage is TRBJ1-5, with a weak D call TRBD1 (5 bases). There are 15 residues in the CDR3. V was shortened by 3 bases and J by 0 bases, with 10 bases between the two germline ends. Per the germline V gene, CDR1 is SGDLS and CDR2 is YYNGEE. CDR3 coding DNA: TGTGCCAGCAGCGCAACACAGGTTAGCAATCAGCCCCAGCATTTT. Its protein product is CASSATQVSNQPQHF.

The CDR3 coding sequence is TGTGCCAGCAGCTTAGTTGGGGGCACCGGGGAGCTGTTTTTT. This translates into CASSLVGGTGELFF. The chain couples TRBV7-6 to TRBJ2-2; either TRBD1 or TRBD2 may fit D (5 bases each). V lost 1 base to trimming and J lost 4 bases, with 7 bases between them. The CDR3 is 14 residues long. Germline loops: CDR1 SGHVS, CDR2 FNYEAQ.

As for this clonotype: A much larger clonotype is one base distant, so this may be a read error. The CDR3 protein is CASSPRKGVEQYF. As DNA, the CDR3 is TGTGCCAGCAGCCCTCGAAAGGGGGTCGAGCAGTACTTC. The chain uses TRBV4-2 and TRBJ2-4, with D perhaps matching TRBD1 (6 bases). The better agreement between TRBJ2-7 and the DNA end casts doubt on the J call. The CDR3 is 13 amino acids. The germline V gene has CDR1 LGHNA and CDR2 YNFKEQ.

The CDR3 is CASSVTGTEDSPLHF. The CDR3 region has the DNA TGCGCCAGCAGCGTGACCGGGACAGAGGATTCACCCCTCCACTTT. V is TRBV5-1 and J is TRBJ1-6; 7 bases are shared with TRBD1. CDR1 is SGHRS and CDR2 is YFSETQ in the germline V gene. V lost 4 bases and J lost 8; bases outside the gene matches: 9. The CDR3 contains 15 residues.

The chain couples TRBV3-1 to TRBJ2-1; D uncertain. The CDR3 length is 15 residues. V was clipped by 4 bases and J by 7 bases, with 17 bases between them. The germline V gene has CDR1 LGHDT and CDR2 YNNKEL (reference sequence). The CDR3 sequence is CASSPTALSKNEQFF. As DNA, the CDR3 is TGTGCCAGCAGCCCCACCGCCCTGTCAAAAAATGAGCAGTTCTTC.

The V and J genes are TRBV19 and TRBJ2-1; 10 bases map to TRBD1. The germline V gene encodes CDR1 LNHDA and CDR2 SQIVND (reference sequence). The CDR3 is 16 amino acids. The V segment lost 7 bases and the J segment 4 bases; nucleotides outside the gene matches: 10. The CDR3 DNA follows: TGTGCCAGTAAAGACCCTGGGACAGGGGCTTACAATGAGCAGTTCTTC. Translating it yields CASKDPGTGAYNEQFF.

The chain uses TRBV9 and TRBJ1-2; D is undetermined. Looked up from germline, CDR1 is SGDLS and CDR2 is YYNGEE. The CDR3 runs to 11 residues. The ends were cut back, 4 bases at V and 8 bases at J, with 9 bases in the middle. CDR3 loop: CASSTSGGYTF. The CDR3 coding sequence is TGTGCCAGCAGCACCTCGGGGGGCTACACCTTC.

This clonotype was detected many times. The V and J genes are TRBV12-3 or TRBV12-4 and TRBJ1-2; unclear D gene. Between the trimmed V and J ends, which lost 2 bases and 5 bases, there was a span of 3 bases. The CDR3 has 11 amino acids. CDR3 sequence: CASSLRYGYTF. CDR3 DNA: TGTGCCAGCAGTTTAAGATATGGCTACACCTTC.

This clonotype has just a few counts. The chain is built from TRBV6-1 and TRBJ2-1, with D possibly being TRBD2 (5 bases). CDR1 and CDR2 (germline): MNHNS, SASEGT. The CDR3 spans 17 residues. V lost 5 bases and J 5 bases, leaving 22 bases between the germline ends. The CDR3 protein is CASSPSVEGVMDNEQFF. The CDR3 DNA sequence: TGTGCCAGCAGTCCCTCAGTTGAGGGAGTAATGGACAATGAGCAGTTCTTC.

The J gene is TRBJ1-1, the V gene TRBV29-1; no firm D call. Germline V gives CDR1 SQVTM, CDR2 ANQGSEA. V was trimmed by 7 bases and J by 4 bases, leaving 10 bases between them. CDR3 size: 11 residues. CDR3 sequence reads: CSGRMITEAFF. The CDR3, as DNA: TGCAGCGGTAGAATGATCACTGAAGCTTTCTTT. The full variable domain, with the rest looked up from reference TRBV29-1 and TRBJ1-1, is SAVISQKPSRDICQRGTSLTIQCQVDSQVTMMFWYRQQPGQSLTLIATANQGSEATYESGFVIDKFPISRPNLTFSTLTVSNMSPEDSSIYLCSGRMITEAFFGQGTRLTVV.

The rearrangement uses TRBV11-2 and TRBJ2-3, with 7 bases fitting TRBD2. V shed 6 bases and J 2 bases; nucleotides not matched to a gene: 11. The CDR3 has 16 residues. Per germline, CDR1 SGHAT and CDR2 FQNNGV. The CDR3 bases are TGTGCCAGCAGGAGGGTAGGGAGGGGTTTCACAGATACGCAGTATTTT. It is translated as CASRRVGRGFTDTQYF.

A single count supports this clonotype. This may be a read error, as it is one base from a much larger clone. The chain links TRBV20-1 to TRBJ1-2; D is unclear. Deletions cut 1 base from V and 6 bases from J, with 15 bases between. Germline values: CDR1 DFQATT, CDR2 SNEGSKA (reference sequence). The CDR3 covers 14 residues. As DNA, the CDR3 is TGCAGTGCTAGAGGGGTAGGTTGGACGGATGGCTACACCTTC. This gives the protein CSARGVGWTDGYTF.

This clonotype was detected a few times. The chain carries TRBV5-1 and TRBJ2-7; possibly TRBD1 for D (6 bases). V lost 0 bases and J 1 base, leaving 14 bases between the germline ends. This CDR3 contains 16 residues. Germline V gene sequence: CDR1 SGHRS, CDR2 YFSETQ. CDR3 in DNA: TGCGCCAGCAGCTTGGGATCACAGGGACCGTCCTACGAGCAGTACTTC. Encoded protein: CASSLGSQGPSYEQYF. Supplemented by reference TRBV5-1 and TRBJ2-7, the full variable domain reads KAGVTQTPRYLIKTRGQQVTLSCSPISGHRSVSWYQQTPGQGLQFLFEYFSETQRNKGNFPGRFSGRQFSNSRSEMNVSTLELGDSALYLCASSLGSQGPSYEQYFGPGTRLTVT.

This clonotype was recorded a few times. The chain links TRBV7-2 to TRBJ2-7; perhaps TRBD2 as D (6 bases). The germline V and J ends were trimmed by 5 bases and 2 bases, with 13 bases remaining between them. Germline CDR1 is SGHTA and CDR2 is FQGNSA. This CDR3 has 14 residues. Here the CDR3 DNA reads TGTGCCAGCAGCGCGCGGGACGGGACCTACGAGCAGTACTTC. As protein: CASSARDGTYEQYF.

The V and J genes are TRBV29-1 and TRBJ1-2; D gene unclear. Germline CDR1 reads SQVTM; CDR2 reads ANQGSEA. The ends were cut back, 6 bases at V and 7 bases at J, with 15 bases in the middle. This CDR3 has 12 residues. In DNA form, the CDR3 reads TGCAGCGTGCAGGCTGGGGAGGCTGGCTACACCTTC. Its protein product is CSVQAGEAGYTF.

This chain joins TRBV2 and TRBJ2-5; D ambiguous. The V and J ends lost 0 bases and 11 bases respectively, with 16 bases between them. The CDR3 length is 14 residues. Per the germline V gene, CDR1 is SNHLY and CDR2 is FYNNEI. The CDR3 region has the DNA TGTGCCAGCAGTGAAGCCCGGGCGTACAATGAGCAGTACTTC. Protein: CASSEARAYNEQYF.